Each of the 24 T cell receptor beta chains below was sequenced from the same sample in a study of T cells in Graves' hyperthyroidism and ophthalmopathy. TCR beta CDR3 regions were amplified from RNA transcripts. First-round RT-PCR targeting the TCR CDR3 was performed with the HTBI primer set. In TCRdb, the multiplex PCR reads were re-called with MiXCR into one record per CDR3 protein. The sample includes 700,000 or so distinct CDR3 sequences, approximately 16% of them seen just once. The sample taken for sequencing was blood. These TCRs come from a man aged 18 to 30 with Graves' hyperthyroidism.

For this clonotype: This may stem from a read error, because a much larger clone lies one nucleotide away. The chain couples TRBV12-3 or TRBV12-4 to TRBJ2-3; 10 nucleotides align to TRBD1. V shed 8 bases, J shed 7 bases, and the junction held 9 bases outside the gene matches. The CDR3 consists of 14 residues. The CDR3 region has the DNA TGTGCCAGCGCAACCCGGGACAGGGGTAATACGCAGTATTTT. Encoded protein: CASATRDRGNTQYF.

This clonotype was found many times. The V call is TRBV5-5, the J call TRBJ2-5; TRBD1 is a possible D gene (8 bases). The CDR3 is 14 amino acids. Between the trimmed V and J ends, which lost 5 bases and 4 bases, there was a span of 15 bases. Germline V gene lookup returns CDR1 SGHKS and CDR2 YYEKEE (reference sequence). The CDR3 loop reads CASREYRGGETQYF. DNA for the CDR3: TGTGCCAGCAGGGAATACAGGGGGGGAGAGACCCAGTACTTC.

The table lists this clonotype with many counts. The V and J genes are TRBV5-1 and TRBJ2-7, with 7 nucleotides matching TRBD2. V shed 3 bases and J 3 bases; nucleotides not matched to a gene: 9. CDR1 SGHRS and CDR2 YFSETQ come from the germline V gene. The CDR3 is made up of 15 amino acids. CDR3 nucleotides: TGCGCCAGCAGCTATGGCCTAGCGGTTCTCTACGAGCAGTACTTC. Its translation is CASSYGLAVLYEQYF.

This clonotype was recorded a few times. The chain has TRBV18 and TRBJ2-3; 7 bases line up with TRBD2. V lost 3 bases, J lost 14 bases, and 23 bases stayed unmatched. Germline CDR1 reads KGHSH; CDR2 reads LQKENI. The CDR3 has 17 amino acids. Here the CDR3 DNA reads TGTGCCAGCTCACCTTGGGACCAAGCCTATCCCGGCGGGAGTCGGTATTTT. Amino acid sequence: CASSPWDQAYPGGSRYF.

This chain uses TRBV2 with TRBJ2-4, with D possibly TRBD1 on 6 matching bases. The length of the CDR3 is 13 residues. Germline V gives CDR1 SNHLY, CDR2 FYNNEI. V lost 8 bases and J lost 3, with 11 bases in between. The CDR3 DNA sequence: TGTGCCAGCCACAGGGATGTCAAAAACATTCAGTACTTC. Translated: CASHRDVKNIQYF.

This clonotype was recorded many times. V is TRBV11-3 and J is TRBJ2-7, with D possibly TRBD1 on 5 matching bases. CDR1 and CDR2 (germline): SGHNT, YENEEA. With 4 bases removed from V and 3 bases from J, the gap between germline ends came to 16 bases. CDR3 size: 15 residues. CDR3 sequence (DNA): TGTGCCAGCAGCTCAGGGTTCCTCTGTGTCTACGAGCAGTACTTC. It codes for CASSSGFLCVYEQYF.

As regards this clonotype: An end of the junction does not agree with germline; a read error may underlie this. The V gene is TRBV18, the J gene TRBJ2-1; possible D gene TRBD1, 5 bases. The CDR3 totals 15 residues. Germline CDR1 KGHSH, CDR2 LQKENI. CDR3 sequence (DNA): TGTGCCAGCCCACCAGCCCCGACAGTAAACAATGAGCAGTTCTTC. The encoded protein is CASPPAPTVNNEQFF.

This clonotype appeared many times. The CDR3 bases are TGTGCCAGCAGCAAACAGGGAGGCAATCAGCCCCAGCATTTT. Translating gives CASSKQGGNQPQHF. The chain joins TRBV7-9 to TRBJ1-5, with a weak D call TRBD1 (6 bases). This CDR3 is 14 amino acids long. Trimming took off 5 bases at V and 2 bases at J, with 10 bases between the two ends. Germline loops: CDR1 SEHNR, CDR2 FQNEAQ (reference sequence).

This clonotype was counted only a few times. The V and J genes are TRBV4-1 and TRBJ2-5, with D tentatively TRBD1 or TRBD2 (5 bases each). The length of the CDR3 is 18 residues. Germline V gives CDR1 MGHRA, CDR2 YSYEKL. The ends were cut back, 3 bases at V and 3 bases at J, with 23 bases in the middle. CDR3 coding DNA: TGCGCCAGCAGCCACGATGACAGCGGACGGTCAGTAGAAGAGACCCAGTACTTC. The encoded protein is CASSHDDSGRSVEETQYF.

This clonotype was counted ten times or more. The chain carries TRBV20-1 and TRBJ2-7, with D possibly called TRBD1 or TRBD2 (6 bases each). Trimming took off 4 bases at V and 1 base at J, with 14 bases between the two ends. Germline V gene data show CDR1 as DFQATT and CDR2 as SNEGSKA (reference sequence). The CDR3 loop spans 14 amino acids. CDR3 nucleotides: TGCAGTGCTACCGACAGGACTATTTCCTACGAGCAGTACTTC. Translated, it gives CSATDRTISYEQYF.

This clonotype has at least ten counts. The CDR3 region is CASSLPRGGLYNEQFF. DNA for the CDR3: TGTGCCAGCAGCCTACCCCGGGGGGGCTTATACAATGAGCAGTTCTTC. The chain recombines TRBV7-2 with TRBJ2-1, with 8 positions matching TRBD2. V was pared by 5 bases and J by 4 bases, with 10 bases of the junction left unmatched. CDR1 is SGHTA and CDR2 is FQGNSA in the germline V gene. The CDR3 is 16 residues long.

This clonotype occurred a few times. The chain couples TRBV30 to TRBJ1-2; D uncertain. Germline CDR1 and CDR2: GTSNPN and SVGIG (reference sequence). Trimming pared 3 bases from V and 8 bases from J, leaving 13 bases between. The CDR3 length is 12 residues. The CDR3 spells CAWSHPVGGYTF. The CDR3 DNA reads as TGTGCCTGGAGCCACCCGGTGGGCGGCTACACCTTC.

This chain uses TRBV7-2 with TRBJ2-1; D remains unclear. TRBJ2-7 explains the end of the DNA better; the J call may be wrong. This CDR3 comprises 14 residues. Germline assignment: CDR1 SGHTA and CDR2 FQGNSA. CDR3 in DNA: TGTGCCAGCAGCTTCCTTAGGCCTTACAATGAGCAGTACTTC. Translated, it gives CASSFLRPYNEQYF.

There are many counts of this clonotype. The V call is TRBV11-2, the J call TRBJ2-3; 14 nucleotides align to TRBD2. CDR3 length equals 16 residues. V lost 4 bases and J lost 2; bases outside the gene matches: 2. The germline CDR1 and CDR2 sequences are SGHAT and FQNNGV. The CDR3 DNA reads as TGTGCCAGCAGCTCGGGACTAGCGGGGGACACAGATACGCAGTATTTT. It specifies CASSSGLAGDTDTQYF.

The J gene is TRBJ1-1, the V gene TRBV6-1; D is ambiguous. CDR3 size: 15 residues. Germline CDR1 reads MNHNS; CDR2 reads SASEGT. V was shortened by 5 bases and J by 4 bases, with 17 bases between the two germline ends. The CDR3 nucleotides are TGTGCCAGCAGTCCTTTACGTTTCGGGATCACTGAAGCTTTCTTT. Amino acid sequence: CASSPLRFGITEAFF.

This clonotype was detected only a few times. CDR3 coding DNA: TGTGCCAGCAACACAGGGGGCGAGTTTGGAAACACCATATATTTT. Translation gives CASNTGGEFGNTIYF. This sequence joins TRBV12-3 or TRBV12-4 and TRBJ1-3; 9 bases match TRBD1. The CDR3 spans 15 residues. V lost 7 bases and J lost 3; bases outside the gene matches: 7.

This clonotype has more than one count but fewer than ten. The chain uses TRBV18 and TRBJ2-3; perhaps TRBD1 as D (5 bases). CDR1 and CDR2 from the germline V gene are KGHSH and LQKENI. This CDR3 has 15 amino acids. The V end lost 3 bases, the J end lost 0 bases, and 10 bases lay between the germline ends. CDR3 sequence reads: CASSPGRSSTDTQYF. In DNA form, the CDR3 reads TGTGCCAGCTCACCGGGGCGGTCTAGCACAGATACGCAGTATTTT.

This chain links TRBV13 with TRBJ2-3; D is undetermined. V lost 1 base and J lost 1, with 9 bases in between. CDR3 length equals 15 residues. Per the germline V gene, CDR1 is PRHDT and CDR2 is FYEKMQ (reference sequence). CDR3 DNA: TGTGCCAGCAGCTTAGTAGTCTCTGGCACAGATACGCAGTATTTT. Residues: CASSLVVSGTDTQYF.

The chain is built from TRBV27 and TRBJ2-7; a possible D gene is TRBD1 (6 bases). This CDR3 has 14 residues. Germline CDR1 MNHEY, CDR2 SMNVEV (reference sequence). V lost 6 bases, J lost 8 bases, and 20 bases lay in between. This CDR3 reads CASRLGQGPSQQYF. The DNA for the CDR3 is TGTGCCAGCAGGTTAGGGCAGGGGCCTAGCCAGCAGTACTTC.

In this sample, this clonotype turned up a few times. CDR3 nucleotides: TGTGCCAGCAGCTCCGGCCGCCATCCCTACGAGATGGAGCAGTACTTC. Translated, it gives CASSSGRHPYEMEQYF. The chain uses TRBV7-9 and TRBJ2-7; D is ambiguous. Germline V CDR1 and CDR2: SEHNR, FQNEAQ (reference sequence). Between the trimmed V and J ends, which lost 4 bases and 7 bases, there was a span of 23 bases. The CDR3 is 16 amino acids.

This clonotype was counted between two and nine times. This could be a read error, since a much larger clone is one nucleotide away. The chain uses TRBV5-1 and TRBJ2-5; no reliable D call. The CDR3 extends over 12 amino acids. V dropped 4 bases and J dropped 5 bases, with 9 bases sitting between them. Looked up from germline, CDR1 is SGHRS and CDR2 is YFSETQ. The CDR3 here is CASSEAEETQYF. CDR3 DNA: TGCGCCAGCAGCGAGGCGGAGGAGACCCAGTACTTC. The whole variable domain, filled in from reference TRBV5-1 and TRBJ2-5, reads KAGVTQTPRYLIKTRGQQVTLSCSPISGHRSVSWYQQTPGQGLQFLFEYFSETQRNKGNFPGRFSGRQFSNSRSEMNVSTLELGDSALYLCASSEAEETQYFGPGTRLLVL.

This clonotype has at least ten counts. The chain carries TRBV29-1 and TRBJ2-7; no firm D call. Trimming pared 2 bases from V and 4 bases from J, leaving 9 bases between. Germline V gene sequence: CDR1 SQVTM, CDR2 ANQGSEA. CDR3 length: 12 amino acids. CDR3 sequence (DNA): TGCAGCGTTGAAAGCCTCTTATACGAGCAGTACTTC. It encodes CSVESLLYEQYF.

This clonotype was seen many times. This sequence joins TRBV11-2 and TRBJ2-1; D possibly corresponds to TRBD2 (6 bases). The CDR3 is made up of 16 amino acids. Trimming took off 4 bases at V and 7 bases at J, with 20 bases between the two ends. CDR1 SGHAT and CDR2 FQNNGV come from the germline V gene. The CDR3 sequence: CASSYRLGGGRNEQFF. CDR3 nucleotide sequence: TGTGCCAGCAGCTATCGGCTTGGGGGAGGCAGGAATGAGCAGTTCTTC.

This clonotype appeared many times. The rearrangement joins TRBV28 to TRBJ2-1; possible D gene TRBD2, 6 bases. V lost 3 bases, J lost 5 bases, and 11 bases lay in between. The CDR3 loop spans 14 amino acids. The germline CDR1 and CDR2 sequences are MDHEN and SYDVKM. In DNA, the CDR3 is TGTGCCAGCAGTTTTACGGGAGCAAACAATGAGCAGTTCTTC. Protein sequence: CASSFTGANNEQFF.